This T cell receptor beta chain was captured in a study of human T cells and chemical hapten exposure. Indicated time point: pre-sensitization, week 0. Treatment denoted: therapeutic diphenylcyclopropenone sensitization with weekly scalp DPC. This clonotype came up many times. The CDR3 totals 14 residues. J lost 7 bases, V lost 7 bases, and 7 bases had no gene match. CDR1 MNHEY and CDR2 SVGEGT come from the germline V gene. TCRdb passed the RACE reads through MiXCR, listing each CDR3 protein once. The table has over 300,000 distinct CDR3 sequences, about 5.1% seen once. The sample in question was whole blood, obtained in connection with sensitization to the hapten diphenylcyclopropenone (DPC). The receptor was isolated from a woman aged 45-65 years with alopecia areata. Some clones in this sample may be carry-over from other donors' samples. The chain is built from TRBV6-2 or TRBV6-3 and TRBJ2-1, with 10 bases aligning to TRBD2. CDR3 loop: CASTQREGRNEQFF. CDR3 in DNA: TGTGCCAGCACCCAGCGGGAGGGCCGGAATGAGCAGTTCTTC.